A single sample is the source of the 24 T cell receptor beta chains below, sequenced in a study of CD8 T cells in ankylosing spondylitis. MiXCR was run by TCRdb on the 5' RACE reads, yielding one entry per CDR3 protein. The sample shows about 340,000 distinct CDR3 sequences, approximately 15% of them seen only once. Source material: blood, either unsorted or a sorted T cell fraction (not recorded which). The source of these receptors is a male donor with ankylosing spondylitis or in good health (not recorded which).

This clonotype was detected many times. This chain joins TRBV5-1 and TRBJ2-2, with D uncertain. The CDR3 runs 15 residues. Trimming took 3 bases from V and 2 from J, leaving 11 bases between them. Germline V gene data show CDR1 as SGHRS and CDR2 as YFSETQ. CDR3 DNA: TGCGCCAGCAGCTCGGTGGCCGTCAACACCGGGGAGCTGTTTTTT. Its translation: CASSSVAVNTGELFF.

This clonotype has only a few counts. The chain links TRBV4-2 to TRBJ2-7, with TRBD1 identical over 9 bases. V lost 1 base, J lost 2 bases, and 6 bases stayed unmatched. The V gene's germline CDR1 is LGHNA and CDR2 YNFKEQ. The CDR3 has 16 amino acids. The CDR3 bases are TGTGCCAGCAGCCAAGGTTCGGGACAGGGAACCTACGAGCAGTACTTC. Its protein product is CASSQGSGQGTYEQYF.

Only a few counts were recorded for this clonotype. The rearrangement uses TRBV6-1 and TRBJ2-5; 7 positions agree with TRBD1. Germline V gene data show CDR1 as MNHNS and CDR2 as SASEGT. The CDR3 is 15 residues long. The V and J ends lost 3 bases and 3 bases, in that order; junction bases with no gene match: 7. CDR3: CASSDRGHGEETQYF. The CDR3 DNA sequence: TGTGCCAGCAGTGATAGGGGGCACGGTGAAGAGACCCAGTACTTC.

This clonotype was observed a few times. The V and J genes are TRBV5-6 and TRBJ1-5, with D perhaps TRBD1 (5 bases). This CDR3 has 13 residues. The germline gives CDR1 SGHDT, CDR2 YYEEEE. The V end was cut by 4 bases, the J end by 11 bases, with 16 bases between. CDR3: CASSSGTEAAQHF. The CDR3 DNA sequence: TGTGCCAGCAGCAGTGGGACGGAGGCAGCCCAGCATTTT.

The chain employs TRBV6-5 and TRBJ2-2; D gene uncertain. This CDR3 has 14 amino acids. Per germline, CDR1 MNHEY and CDR2 SVGAGI. V dropped 2 bases and J dropped 5 bases, with 9 bases sitting between them. The CDR3 here is CASSYLRRTGELFF. As DNA, the CDR3 is TGTGCCAGCAGTTACCTACGGAGAACCGGGGAGCTGTTTTTT.

DNA of the CDR3: TGTGCCAGCTCACCAGGGGTGGTACCACGAGACAATGAGCAGTTCTTC. Translated, it gives CASSPGVVPRDNEQFF. The rearrangement uses TRBV18 and TRBJ2-1, with D hard to call. The germline V gene encodes CDR1 KGHSH and CDR2 LQKENI. The CDR3 runs to 16 residues. Trimming left V 2 bases short and J 5 bases short, with 16 bases between.

The chain recombines TRBV3-1 with TRBJ2-2; TRBD1 agrees at 12 bases. The junction had 6 bases not matched to a gene; V was cut back by 4 bases and J by 6 bases. This CDR3 has 16 amino acids. CDR1 is LGHDT, CDR2 YNNKEL, per germline (reference sequence). The DNA for the CDR3 is TGTGCCAGCAGCCGGGAGAGGGACAGGGGGCCCGGGGAGCTGTTTTTT. As protein: CASSRERDRGPGELFF.

The chain employs TRBV5-1 and TRBJ1-4; 8 nucleotides agree with TRBD1. CDR1 and CDR2 (germline): SGHRS, YFSETQ. The CDR3 is 15 amino acids. V trimming: 3 bases; J trimming: 8 bases; junction bases outside the gene matches: 9. CDR3 in amino acids: CASSSSQGAEEKLFF. CDR3 nucleotide sequence: TGCGCCAGCAGCTCGAGTCAGGGGGCGGAAGAAAAACTGTTTTTT.

J is TRBJ1-4 and V is TRBV20-1; the D is unclear. Germline CDR1 DFQATT, CDR2 SNEGSKA (reference sequence). The CDR3 covers 12 residues. Trimming shortened V by 6 bases and J by 4 bases, and 9 bases separated the two germline ends. The CDR3 DNA reads as TGCAGTGCCAGCCCCAATAATGAAAAACTGTTTTTT. As protein: CSASPNNEKLFF.

This clonotype was detected only a few times. The DNA of the CDR3 is TGTGCCAGCAGCGTAGACGGTAGGAATGAGCAGTTCTTC. Its protein is CASSVDGRNEQFF. The J gene is TRBJ2-1, the V gene TRBV9; D gene ambiguous. The CDR3 has 13 amino acids. Germline CDR1 is SGDLS and CDR2 is YYNGEE. V lost 0 bases, J lost 7 bases, and 8 bases lay in between. Drawing the rest from reference TRBV9 and TRBJ2-1, the complete variable domain is DSGVTQTPKHLITATGQRVTLRCSPRSGDLSVYWYQQSLDQGLQFLIQYYNGEERAKGNILERFSAQQFPDLHSELNLSSLELGDSALYFCASSVDGRNEQFFGPGTRLTVL.

This rearrangement joins TRBV3-1 to TRBJ1-2; tentative D call: TRBD1 (5 bases). This CDR3 spans 13 amino acids. V dropped 3 bases and J dropped 7 bases, with 12 bases sitting between them. The germline V gene encodes CDR1 LGHDT and CDR2 YNNKEL (reference sequence). CDR3 region: CASSQGRAGGYTF. CDR3 nucleotide sequence: TGTGCCAGCAGCCAGGGCAGGGCGGGTGGCTACACCTTC.

The chain is built from TRBV7-9 and TRBJ1-2; D is ambiguous. Germline assignment: CDR1 SEHNR and CDR2 FQNEAQ (reference sequence). The CDR3 loop spans 11 amino acids. V was shortened by 4 bases and J by 6 bases, with 6 bases between the two germline ends. Here the CDR3 DNA reads TGTGCCAGCAGCTCAGAGGATGGCTACACCTTC. Its translation is CASSSEDGYTF.

This clonotype was detected only a few times. The CDR3 region is CASSPPGGQDTQYF. DNA for the CDR3: TGTGCCAGCAGCCCTCCCGGAGGCCAGGATACGCAGTATTTT. The chain has TRBV7-2 and TRBJ2-3, with D perhaps matching TRBD2 (5 bases). Germline CDR1 and CDR2: SGHTA and FQGNSA. The ends were cut back, 5 bases at V and 6 bases at J, with 15 bases in the middle. This CDR3 is 14 amino acids long.

In DNA, the CDR3 is TGTGCCACCAGCATCACCGGGACAGGGGTGGATAGCAATCAGCCCCAGCATTTT. It codes for CATSITGTGVDSNQPQHF. The J gene is TRBJ1-5, the V gene TRBV15, with 10 bases matching TRBD1. Germline CDR1 LNHNV, CDR2 YYDKDF (reference sequence). Losses at the gene ends were 4 bases for V and 0 bases for J; bases not matched to a gene: 9. The CDR3 covers 18 residues. Drawing the rest from reference TRBV15 and TRBJ1-5, the complete variable domain is DAMVIQNPRYQVTQFGKPVTLSCSQTLNHNVMYWYQQKSSQAPKLLFHYYDKDFNNEADTPDNFQSRRPNTSFCFLDIRSPGLGDTAMYLCATSITGTGVDSNQPQHFGDGTRLSIL.

This clonotype was detected a few times. V is TRBV12-3 or TRBV12-4 and J is TRBJ2-5; TRBD2 matches at 9 bases. The CDR3 totals 13 residues. Unmatched junction bases numbered 3, after V lost 6 bases and J lost 4 bases. The CDR3 bases are TGTGCCAGCAGCCCGACTAGCGGAGAGACCCAGTACTTC. Protein: CASSPTSGETQYF.

This clonotype has a handful of counts. The chain employs TRBV12-3 or TRBV12-4 and TRBJ1-1; 7 bases match TRBD1. There are 13 residues in the CDR3. V lost 2 bases and J lost 9; bases outside the gene matches: 6. For the CDR3, the DNA is TGTGCCAGCAGTTTAATGAAGGGGGCCAAAGCTTTCTTT. It translates to CASSLMKGAKAFF.

Only a few counts were recorded for this clonotype. The chain has TRBV5-1 and TRBJ1-1; D unclear. The CDR3 is 14 amino acids. Deletions cut 4 bases from V and 1 base from J, with 11 bases between. Germline V CDR1 and CDR2: SGHRS, YFSETQ. CDR3 bases: TGCGCCAGCAGCGTAGAGGTTAAGAACACTGAAGCTTTCTTT. Amino acids: CASSVEVKNTEAFF.

This chain joins TRBV6-5 and TRBJ1-1, with TRBD1 matching over 7 bases. The CDR3 length is 15 residues. Per germline, CDR1 MNHEY and CDR2 SVGAGI. Trimming took 2 bases from V and 4 from J; bases not matched to a gene: 7. The CDR3 here is CASSYEQGRGTEAFF. CDR3 nucleotides: TGTGCCAGCAGTTACGAACAGGGGAGGGGCACTGAAGCTTTCTTT.

The V gene is TRBV3-1, the J gene TRBJ1-5, with TRBD1 identical over 11 bases. The germline V gene has CDR1 LGHDT and CDR2 YNNKEL (reference sequence). The CDR3 is 15 residues long. V was clipped by 7 bases and J by 7 bases; unmatched bases: 9. The CDR3 DNA reads TGTGCCAGCAAGCAGGGACAGGGGGTTGGGCAGCCCCAGCATTTT. Translating it yields CASKQGQGVGQPQHF.

The table lists this clonotype with a few counts. This sequence joins TRBV12-3 or TRBV12-4 and TRBJ2-7; tentative D call: TRBD2 (6 bases). Trimming removed 2 bases at V and 6 bases at J, with 14 bases between. The CDR3 runs to 14 residues. The CDR3 here is CASSLRAGPSEQYF. As DNA, the CDR3 is TGTGCCAGCAGTTTACGGGCGGGGCCCTCCGAGCAGTACTTC.

This clonotype has just a few counts. The rearrangement links TRBV20-1 to TRBJ2-7; 12 bases agree with TRBD1. The germline gives CDR1 DFQATT, CDR2 SNEGSKA (reference sequence). Trimming took 2 bases from V and 4 from J; bases not matched to a gene: 3. This CDR3 contains 14 residues. Written as DNA, the CDR3 is TGCAGTGCTAGAAGGGACAGGGGGCAATACGAGCAGTACTTC. Amino acids: CSARRDRGQYEQYF.

The chain recombines TRBV7-9 with TRBJ1-2; 7 nucleotides agree with TRBD1. This CDR3 contains 14 residues. Germline loops: CDR1 SEHNR, CDR2 FQNEAQ (reference sequence). The ends lost 4 bases at V and 7 bases at J; junction bases unmatched: 9. This CDR3 reads CASSYGQDSLGYTF. For the CDR3, the DNA is TGTGCCAGCAGCTATGGACAGGACTCCCTTGGCTACACCTTC.

This chain links TRBV28 with TRBJ2-5; D is possibly TRBD1 or TRBD2 (5 bases each). The CDR3 length is 12 residues. The germline V gene has CDR1 MDHEN and CDR2 SYDVKM. Trimming stripped 4 bases from V and 7 bases from J, with 10 bases between. The CDR3 coding sequence is TGTGCCAGCAGTTCGGGACCCCTGACCCAGTACTTC. It codes for CASSSGPLTQYF.

There are a few counts of this clonotype. The chain couples TRBV7-2 to TRBJ2-1; D remains unclear. V was cut by 0 bases and J by 3 bases, with 15 bases left in between. Germline V lookup: CDR1 SGHTA, CDR2 FQGNSA. The CDR3 has 17 amino acids. The CDR3 coding sequence is TGTGCCAGCAGCTTAGCGGGGTTAGCAGTGGACTACAATGAGCAGTTCTTC. Its translation: CASSLAGLAVDYNEQFF.